Sequencing of this TCR beta chain was carried out in a study of human T cells and chemical hapten exposure. Study-wide points: Because they had alopecia, donors may respond immunologically unlike healthy people.

Sample time point: patch test 2, 6 weeks after DPC sensitization. Treatment of the sample: therapeutic diphenylcyclopropenone sensitization with weekly scalp DPC. TCRdb re-derived calls from the RACE reads in MiXCR, one entry per CDR3 protein. The top ten clones hold about 5.6% of a sample with hundreds of thousands of distinct CDR3 sequences, around 6% of them seen once. This CDR3 comprises 15 residues. The germline gives CDR1 MNHEY, CDR2 SVGAGI. The V and J ends lost 6 bases and 3 bases respectively, with 17 bases between them. A remark on this clonotype: The antigen is undetermined.

The TCR was taken from a woman aged 18 to 35 with alopecia areata. Some clones in this sample may be carry-over from other donors' samples. The V gene is TRBV6-5, the J gene TRBJ1-2, with D tentatively TRBD1 (5 bases). Sequences were derived from whole blood, sampled in connection with sensitization to the hapten diphenylcyclopropenone (DPC). Here the CDR3 reads CASSGGDLSHYGYTF. The CDR3 DNA reads as TGTGCCAGCAGCGGAGGGGACCTCTCACACTATGGCTACACCTTC.